These 27 T cell receptor beta chains came from one sample sequenced in a study of memory CD4+ T cells and cytomegalovirus serostatus. This table comes from immunoSEQ multiplex PCR, and its TCRdb copy is limited to in-frame clones, with some not included. The sample lists 56,000 or so clones, over 70% occurring once. Single viable CD3+CD4+CD8-CD45RO+ cells were sorted as the memory CD4+ T cells. The material sequenced was memory CD4+ T cells from blood. All receptors come from an adult in good health and CMV-seronegative. Some clones in this sample may be carry-over from other donors' samples.

The chain employs TRBV30 and TRBJ1-6; no clear D. Trimming took off 1 base at V and 0 bases at J, with 10 bases between the two ends. Germline-derived CDR1 and CDR2 are GTSNPN and SVGIG (reference sequence). The CDR3 spans 16 residues. CDR3 nucleotide sequence: TGTGCCTGGAGTGAGGGCACGAGCTCCTATAATTCACCCCTCCACTTT. This gives the protein CAWSEGTSSYNSPLHF. Complete variable domain (other parts from reference TRBV30 and TRBJ1-6): SQTIHQWPATLVQPVGSPLSLECTVEGTSNPNLYWYRQAAGRGLQLLFYSVGIGQISSEVPQNLSASRPQDRQFILSSKKLLLSDSGFYLCAWSEGTSSYNSPLHFGNGTRLTVT.

The genes are TRBV6-1 and TRBJ1-2; 8 nucleotides match TRBD1. V lost 8 bases, J lost 6 bases, and 8 bases stayed unmatched. CDR1 and CDR2 (germline): MNHNS, SASEGT. CDR3 length equals 13 residues. Here the CDR3 reads CASDETGDDGYTF. DNA for the CDR3: TGTGCCAGCGATGAGACAGGGGACGATGGCTACACCTTC.

The J gene is TRBJ1-4, the V gene TRBV7-8; D is perhaps TRBD1 (6 bases). The CDR3 length is 18 residues. Germline V lookup: CDR1 SGHVS, CDR2 FQNEAQ. V was trimmed by 1 base and J by 0 bases, leaving 15 bases between them. The CDR3 region is CASSLGTATLATNEKLFF. In DNA form, the CDR3 reads TGTGCCAGCAGCTTAGGGACAGCAACCCTTGCAACTAATGAAAAACTGTTTTTT.

The rearrangement uses TRBV7-2 and TRBJ2-7; 9 nucleotides agree with TRBD2. Per the germline V gene, CDR1 is SGHTA and CDR2 is FQGNSA. The junction had 13 bases not matched to a gene; V was cut back by 3 bases and J by 4 bases. The CDR3 is made up of 17 amino acids. In DNA form, the CDR3 reads TGTGCCAGCAGCTTTGGGGCGGGGGGGGCTCTATTGTACGAGCAGTACTTC. It translates to CASSFGAGGALLYEQYF.

The chain joins TRBV13 to TRBJ1-6; no reliable D call. V gave up 4 bases and J gave up 7 bases, with 5 bases separating them. The CDR3 length is 12 residues. The germline gives CDR1 PRHDT, CDR2 FYEKMQ (reference sequence). The CDR3 loop reads CASSWRNSPLHF. The CDR3, as DNA: TGTGCCAGCAGCTGGAGAAATTCACCCCTCCACTTT.

The chain links TRBV30 to TRBJ2-5, with D perhaps assigned TRBD1 or TRBD2 (6 bases each). The germline V and J ends were trimmed by 5 bases and 1 base, with 11 bases remaining between them. Germline V CDR1 and CDR2: GTSNPN, SVGIG (reference sequence). CDR3 size: 13 residues. The CDR3 sequence: CAWEGGGQETQYF. As DNA, the CDR3 is TGTGCCTGGGAGGGGGGTGGCCAAGAGACCCAGTACTTC.

The rearrangement uses TRBV18 and TRBJ1-2; D gene uncertain. V was trimmed by 2 bases and J by 6 bases, leaving 13 bases between them. The CDR3 totals 14 residues. Germline loops: CDR1 KGHSH, CDR2 LQKENI. CDR3 in DNA: TGTGCCAGCTCACCAGAGGGTCCCGTGAATGGCTACACCTTC. This translates into CASSPEGPVNGYTF. The variable domain in full, completed from reference TRBV18 and TRBJ1-2, reads NAGVMQNPRHLVRRRGQEARLRCSPMKGHSHVYWYRQLPEEGLKFMVYLQKENIIDESGMPKERFSAEFPKEGPSILRIQQVVRGDSAAYFCASSPEGPVNGYTFGSGTRLTVV.

CDR3 loop: CASSLISGTGNTEAFF. CDR3 bases: TGTGCCAGCAGCTTGATATCGGGGACCGGGAACACTGAAGCTTTCTTT. The rearrangement joins TRBV7-9 to TRBJ1-1; a possible D gene is TRBD1 (5 bases). The CDR3 extends over 16 amino acids. Between the trimmed V and J ends, which lost 3 bases and 1 base, there was a span of 15 bases. Germline V gene lookup returns CDR1 SEHNR and CDR2 FQNEAQ (reference sequence).

This chain joins TRBV7-2 and TRBJ1-2; possible D gene TRBD1, 6 bases. Germline V gene sequence: CDR1 SGHTA, CDR2 FQGNSA. V lost 2 bases and J 3 bases, leaving 7 bases between the germline ends. This CDR3 comprises 13 residues. The CDR3 sequence: CASSLSGDYGYTF. In nucleotides, the CDR3 is TGTGCCAGCAGCTTATCAGGGGACTATGGCTACACCTTC.

This clone was found a few times. The rearrangement links TRBV28 to TRBJ1-5, with 9 positions matching TRBD1. Germline values: CDR1 MDHEN, CDR2 SYDVKM. The trim removed 2 bases at V and 5 bases at J, leaving 4 bases unmatched. The CDR3 consists of 15 residues. The CDR3 nucleotides are TGTGCCAGCAGTTTAGGGACAGGGTGGCATCAGCCCCAGCATTTT. Translation gives CASSLGTGWHQPQHF. Using reference TRBV28 and TRBJ1-5 for the parts outside the CDR3, the full variable domain is DVKVTQSSRYLVKRTGEKVFLECVQDMDHENMFWYRQDPGLGLRLIYFSYDVKMKEKGDIPEGYSVSREKKERFSLILESASTNQTSMYLCASSLGTGWHQPQHFGDGTRLSIL.

This sequence joins TRBV18 and TRBJ2-7; 7 bases are shared with TRBD2. Germline V gives CDR1 KGHSH, CDR2 LQKENI. The CDR3 spans 16 residues. V trimming: 0 bases; J trimming: 6 bases; junction bases outside the gene matches: 11. The DNA for the CDR3 is TGTGCCAGCTCACCACCGACCACTAGGGGAGGGGTCGAGCAGTACTTC. It codes for CASSPPTTRGGVEQYF. The whole variable domain, remainder taken from reference TRBV18 and TRBJ2-7, is NAGVMQNPRHLVRRRGQEARLRCSPMKGHSHVYWYRQLPEEGLKFMVYLQKENIIDESGMPKERFSAEFPKEGPSILRIQQVVRGDSAAYFCASSPPTTRGGVEQYFGPGTRLTVT.

This clone was detected once. The V call is TRBV5-1, the J call TRBJ1-4, with D hard to call. The CDR3 sequence is 13 residues long. Between the trimmed V and J ends, which lost 4 bases and 8 bases, there was a span of 12 bases. Germline CDR1 SGHRS, CDR2 YFSETQ. The CDR3 sequence: CASSMDQSEKLFF. The CDR3 DNA follows: TGCGCCAGCAGCATGGACCAGAGCGAAAAACTGTTTTTT.

V and J are TRBV9 and TRBJ1-1; D gene unclear. CDR3 length: 14 residues. Germline V gene sequence: CDR1 SGDLS, CDR2 YYNGEE. Trimming removed 0 bases at V and 1 base at J, with 7 bases between. The CDR3 spells CASSVGIGNTEAFF. In nucleotides, the CDR3 is TGTGCCAGCAGCGTAGGCATAGGGAACACTGAAGCTTTCTTT.

The J gene is TRBJ2-1, the V gene TRBV2; D not certain. Trimming left V 4 bases short and J 0 bases short, with 7 bases between. There are 14 residues in the CDR3. Germline V gene data show CDR1 as SNHLY and CDR2 as FYNNEI. The CDR3 region has the DNA TGTGCCAGCAGTGTCTGGGCCTCCTACAATGAGCAGTTCTTC. Translating gives CASSVWASYNEQFF. The variable domain in full, with the rest retrieved from reference TRBV2 and TRBJ2-1, is EPEVTQTPSHQVTQMGQEVILRCVPISNHLYFYWYRQILGQKVEFLVSFYNNEISEKSEIFDDQFSVERPDGSNFTLKIRSTKLEDSAMYFCASSVWASYNEQFFGPGTRLTVL.

V usage is TRBV28 and J usage is TRBJ1-1, with 8 nucleotides matching TRBD1. The CDR3 extends over 14 amino acids. V dropped 0 bases and J dropped 11; count of bases not matched to a gene: 8. CDR1 is MDHEN, CDR2 SYDVKM, per germline. The CDR3 DNA is TGTGCCAGCAGTTTATGGGACAGGGATGAAGAGGCTTTCTTT. It is translated as CASSLWDRDEEAFF.

The DNA for the CDR3 is TGTGCCAGCAGCTTGGGAAACAGGGGAGAGACCCAGTACTTC. It translates to CASSLGNRGETQYF. V is TRBV5-6 and J is TRBJ2-5, with 7 bases lining up with TRBD1. The trim removed 0 bases at V and 4 bases at J, leaving 3 bases unmatched. CDR3 size: 14 residues. Germline assignment: CDR1 SGHDT and CDR2 YYEEEE.

This chain uses TRBV7-8 with TRBJ1-4; 10 bases are a match to TRBD1. V was pared by 4 bases and J by 10 bases, with 9 bases of the junction left unmatched. Germline loops: CDR1 SGHVS, CDR2 FQNEAQ. The CDR3 runs to 15 residues. The CDR3 region has the DNA TGTGCCAGCAGCTCGACGACAGGGGGCGCCGGAAAACTGTTTTTT. Its translation is CASSSTTGGAGKLFF.

The chain has TRBV10-2 and TRBJ2-2; 8 bases match TRBD1. Germline CDR1 WSHSY, CDR2 SAAADI. This CDR3 has 13 amino acids. J was trimmed by 8 bases and V by 10 bases; bases with no gene match: 9. CDR3 loop: CAIRDRRQGELFF. The CDR3 DNA reads as TGCGCCATACGGGACAGGCGCCAAGGGGAGCTGTTTTTT.

The chain links TRBV5-1 to TRBJ1-4; perhaps TRBD1 as D (6 bases). Germline V CDR1 and CDR2: SGHRS, YFSETQ. V was clipped by 7 bases and J by 8 bases, with 21 bases between them. The CDR3 covers 15 residues. CDR3 sequence reads: CASGVRFGQTEKLFF. DNA for the CDR3: TGCGCCAGCGGGGTTCGATTTGGACAGACGGAAAAACTGTTTTTT.

The gene calls are TRBV2 and TRBJ1-2; 7 bases match TRBD1. The CDR3 contains 15 residues. The junction had 6 bases not matched to a gene; V was cut back by 5 bases and J by 0 bases. Germline CDR1 SNHLY, CDR2 FYNNEI. CDR3 sequence (DNA): TGTGCCAGCAGTAGGGACAGTGTAGCTAACTATGGCTACACCTTC. Its translation: CASSRDSVANYGYTF. Full variable domain (outside the CDR3, taken from reference TRBV2 and TRBJ1-2): EPEVTQTPSHQVTQMGQEVILRCVPISNHLYFYWYRQILGQKVEFLVSFYNNEISEKSEIFDDQFSVERPDGSNFTLKIRSTKLEDSAMYFCASSRDSVANYGYTFGSGTRLTVV.

The chain couples TRBV9 to TRBJ2-3; 8 nucleotides agree with TRBD2. There are 15 residues in the CDR3. CDR1 is SGDLS and CDR2 is YYNGEE in the germline V gene. J lost 5 bases, V lost 2 bases, and 7 bases had no gene match. CDR3 in amino acids: CASSVTGGHGDTQYF. CDR3 in DNA: TGTGCCAGCAGCGTGACGGGAGGGCACGGAGATACGCAGTATTTT.

J is TRBJ2-6 and V is TRBV4-3, with 12 bases lining up with TRBD1. Per the germline V gene, CDR1 is LGHNA and CDR2 is YSLEER. The CDR3 contains 19 residues. Trimming cost V 1 base and J 9 bases; bases outside gene matches: 13. The CDR3 is CASSQGGGQGAIRVNVLTF. CDR3 DNA sequence: TGCGCCAGCAGCCAAGGGGGGGGACAGGGGGCTATCCGGGTCAACGTCCTGACTTTC.

This chain joins TRBV5-5 and TRBJ2-3; D uncertain. Germline V lookup: CDR1 SGHKS, CDR2 YYEKEE (reference sequence). The CDR3 spans 14 residues. The V and J ends lost 4 bases and 2 bases respectively, with 11 bases between them. CDR3 sequence: CASSLFELTDTQYF. In DNA form, the CDR3 reads TGTGCCAGCAGCCTTTTTGAACTCACAGATACGCAGTATTTT.

This clone was detected only once. The V and J genes are TRBV25-1 and TRBJ2-5; the D gene is possibly TRBD2 (6 bases). The V gene's germline CDR1 is MGHDK and CDR2 SYGVNS. V was cut by 6 bases and J by 5 bases, with 13 bases left in between. The CDR3 consists of 13 residues. For the CDR3, the DNA is TGTGCCAGCAGGTACGGGAGTTTGGAGACCCAGTACTTC. Its translation: CASRYGSLETQYF.

The rearrangement links TRBV7-9 to TRBJ1-4; a weak D match, TRBD1 (6 bases). Per the germline V gene, CDR1 is SEHNR and CDR2 is FQNEAQ (reference sequence). V was shortened by 3 bases and J by 6 bases, with 17 bases between the two germline ends. CDR3 length: 16 residues. The CDR3 here is CASSFGGRGWHEKLFF. CDR3 nucleotide sequence: TGTGCCAGCAGCTTTGGGGGGCGCGGATGGCATGAAAAACTGTTTTTT.

The CDR3 region is CASSRGTRDRGYEQYF. The CDR3 region has the DNA TGTGCCAGCAGCCGAGGTACCCGGGACAGGGGCTACGAGCAGTACTTC. This sequence joins TRBV7-9 and TRBJ2-7; 10 bases agree with TRBD1. Germline V CDR1 and CDR2: SEHNR, FQNEAQ (reference sequence). V lost 5 bases and J lost 3; bases outside the gene matches: 10. The CDR3 loop spans 16 amino acids.

This clone was found a few times. The V and J genes are TRBV5-1 and TRBJ1-2, with D hard to call. Germline CDR1 reads SGHRS; CDR2 reads YFSETQ. V was shortened by 4 bases and J by 5 bases, with 15 bases between the two germline ends. The CDR3 extends over 14 amino acids. This CDR3 reads CASSLEQRFYGYTF. The DNA for the CDR3 is TGCGCCAGCAGCCTAGAACAGAGATTTTATGGCTACACCTTC.